This T cell receptor (beta chain) was profiled in a study of response to subunit inactivated influenza vaccine. TCRdb analysed the RT-PCR reads with MiXCR anew, one entry per CDR3 protein. Here the sample spans approximately 230,000 distinct CDR3 sequences, over 9% being singletons. The study's findings and limits: T cells newly recruited by each seasonal influenza vaccination are few, the authors suggested.

This clonotype was seen repeatedly, ten times or more. What it recognizes is unknown. CDR1 and CDR2 (germline): MNHEY, SVGEGT. V was pared by 4 bases and J by 7 bases, with 11 bases between. The CDR3 runs 13 residues. The receptor's source is a man between 45 and 60 years old who received an inactivated influenza vaccine. This chain uses TRBV6-2 or TRBV6-3 with TRBJ1-5; no reliable D call. The specimen comprised non-naive T cells sorted from PBMCs, sampled 14 to 15 days before vaccination. The CDR3 loop reads CASSSRPSQPQHF. In DNA form, the CDR3 reads TGTGCCAGCAGTTCAAGACCTAGCCAGCCCCAGCATTTT.